This entry concerns a single TCR beta chain. Its antigen is as yet unknown. 13 Jbeta primers and 60 Vbeta primers were used for the PCR. In the source study's methods: An analysis that came later counted some 80 million unique TCR beta chains, around 10 million shared. Generated by immunoSEQ multiplex PCR, the TCRdb table keeps only in-frame clones and is missing some. The DNA gave D and trimming, while V, J and clone size come from that table. The sample consists of approximately 260,000 clones, about 83% of them appearing once. V was pared by 2 bases and J by 5 bases, with 6 bases of the junction left unmatched. Germline V lookup: CDR1 MNHEY, CDR2 SMNVEV (reference sequence). The CDR3 runs to 16 residues. The data stem from a study of cytomegalovirus exposure and HLA in healthy donors. Study conclusions and caveats: Per a later analysis, under 20,000 TCR beta sequences showed association with HLA alleles at 0.05 false discovery rate. In a later analysis, several top co-occurrence clusters appeared linked to parvovirus B19, influenza, CMV and Epstein-Barr virus.

The clonotype comes from a middle-aged woman in good health and CMV-seropositive. Sequencing was done on a sample of PBMCs. The chain has TRBV27 and TRBJ2-1, with 10 bases aligning to TRBD2. The CDR3 reads CASSLIEAGGHNEQFF. The CDR3 DNA is TGTGCCAGCAGTTTAATAGAAGCGGGAGGGCACAATGAGCAGTTCTTC.